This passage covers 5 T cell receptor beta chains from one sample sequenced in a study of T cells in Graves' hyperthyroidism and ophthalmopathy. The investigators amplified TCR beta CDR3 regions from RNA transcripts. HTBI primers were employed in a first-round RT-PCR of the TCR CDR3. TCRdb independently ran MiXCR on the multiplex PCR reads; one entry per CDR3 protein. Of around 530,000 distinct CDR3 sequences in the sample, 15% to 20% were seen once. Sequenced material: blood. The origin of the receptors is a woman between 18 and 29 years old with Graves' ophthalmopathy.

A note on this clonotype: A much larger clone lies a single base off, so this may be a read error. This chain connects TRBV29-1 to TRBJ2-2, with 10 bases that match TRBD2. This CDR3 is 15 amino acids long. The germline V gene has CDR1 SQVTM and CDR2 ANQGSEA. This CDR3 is CSVELAGVNTWELFF. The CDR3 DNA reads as TGCAGCGTTGAGCTAGCGGGGGTTAACACCTGGGAGCTGTTTTTT.

The CDR3 sequence: CASSYPAGANQPQHF. The DNA for the CDR3 is TGTGCCAGCAGTTACCCCGCAGGGGCGAATCAGCCCCAGCATTTT. The chain couples TRBV6-5 to TRBJ1-5, with D perhaps matching TRBD1 (6 bases). The length of the CDR3 is 15 residues. V lost 2 bases, J lost 4 bases, and 12 bases lay in between. CDR1 MNHEY and CDR2 SVGAGI come from the germline V gene.

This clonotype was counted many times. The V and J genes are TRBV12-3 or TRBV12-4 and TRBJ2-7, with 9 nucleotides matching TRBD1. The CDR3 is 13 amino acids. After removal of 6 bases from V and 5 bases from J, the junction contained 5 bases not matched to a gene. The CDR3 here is CASSPGQGHEQYF. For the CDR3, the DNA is TGTGCCAGCAGCCCGGGACAGGGCCACGAGCAGTACTTC.

The CDR3 region is CASSVGGEFAAGAGELFF. CDR3 coding DNA: TGTGCCAGCAGCGTAGGCGGGGAGTTCGCCGCAGGTGCCGGGGAGCTGTTTTTT. The gene calls are TRBV9 and TRBJ2-2, with D tentatively TRBD2 (6 bases). CDR3 length equals 18 residues. Trimming took off 0 bases at V and 6 bases at J, with 21 bases between the two ends. The germline V gene encodes CDR1 SGDLS and CDR2 YYNGEE. Variable domain in full (rest from reference TRBV9 and TRBJ2-2): DSGVTQTPKHLITATGQRVTLRCSPRSGDLSVYWYQQSLDQGLQFLIQYYNGEERAKGNILERFSAQQFPDLHSELNLSSLELGDSALYFCASSVGGEFAAGAGELFFGEGSRLTVL.

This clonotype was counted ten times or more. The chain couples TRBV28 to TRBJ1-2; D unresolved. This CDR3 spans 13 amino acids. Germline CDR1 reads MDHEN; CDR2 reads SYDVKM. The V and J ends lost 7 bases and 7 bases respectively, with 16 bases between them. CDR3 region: CASTVKGLAGYTF. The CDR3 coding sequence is TGTGCCAGCACCGTGAAGGGTTTGGCTGGCTACACCTTC.